The subject of this entry is one T cell receptor (beta chain). CDR1 MNHNS and CDR2 SASEGT come from the germline V gene. V was shortened by 4 bases and J by 5 bases, with 21 bases between the two germline ends. CDR3 size: 18 residues. These data belong to a study of OX40 agonist ivuxolimab in advanced cancers. In the study overall: Patients in the trial were receiving intravenous ivuxolimab every 2 weeks, at doses of 0.01 to 10 mg/kg. Past anti-PD-1, anti-PD-L1 or anti-CTLA-4 therapy was accepted, and 30% to 45% had received some.

The repertoire was sequenced with immunoSEQ multiplex PCR; TCRdb's copy has only in-frame clones and lacks some. The sample lists 60,000 to 75,000 clones, roughly 80% occurring once. The sample was CD4+ or CD8+ T cells sorted from blood, taken in a trial of the OX40 agonist ivuxolimab. This sequence originates from an adult with an advanced solid tumor such as melanoma, head and neck, liver or kidney cancer. This chain joins TRBV6-1 and TRBJ2-6; D gene uncertain. The CDR3 protein is CASSVGEWEQSRANVLTF. CDR3 DNA: TGTGCCAGCAGTGTTGGCGAGTGGGAACAAAGTCGGGCCAACGTCCTGACTTTC.